The present TCR beta chain was sequenced within a study of control samples from healthy donors and cancer patients. The CDR3 spans 15 residues. With 2 bases removed from V and 5 bases from J, the gap between germline ends came to 15 bases. The germline V gene encodes CDR1 MNHNS and CDR2 SASEGT. Profiling relied on immunoSEQ multiplex PCR, and the TCRdb table lists in-frame clones only, not all of them. The sample consists of about 110,000 clones, approximately 80% of them appearing once. The sequence derives from a man younger than 35 in good health. The chain carries TRBV6-1 and TRBJ1-1; D not certain. Sample: blood. The CDR3 is CASSESRVGLTEAFF. The CDR3 DNA sequence: TGTGCCAGCAGTGAAAGTAGGGTAGGATTGACTGAAGCTTTCTTT.